The 10 T cell receptor beta chains reported below all come from one sample, sequenced in a study of cytomegalovirus exposure and HLA in healthy donors. 60 Vbeta and 13 Jbeta primers were used in PCR. Profiling relied on immunoSEQ multiplex PCR, and the TCRdb table lists in-frame clones only, not all of them. This sample contains 150,000 or so clones. The sequenced sample was PBMCs. These receptor sequences come from a woman between 18 and 30 years old in good health and CMV-seronegative.

J is TRBJ2-5 and V is TRBV2; TRBD1 matches 7 bases. The J call may be wrong; the DNA end is better matched by TRBJ2-7. CDR3 length: 15 residues. The V gene's germline CDR1 is SNHLY and CDR2 FYNNEI. CDR3 amino acids: CASKDDRTGTYEQYF. CDR3 DNA: TGTGCCAGCAAGGACGACAGGACAGGTACCTACGAGCAGTACTTC.

The rearrangement joins TRBV5-1 to TRBJ2-2; 8 positions agree with TRBD1. Germline trimming cut 4 bases from V and 5 bases from J; bases unmatched to any gene: 7. The CDR3 contains 15 residues. Germline V lookup: CDR1 SGHRS, CDR2 YFSETQ. This CDR3 reads CASSPRQGKTGELFF. CDR3 DNA: TGCGCCAGCAGCCCAAGACAGGGGAAAACCGGGGAGCTGTTTTTT.

The chain uses TRBV19 and TRBJ1-1; TRBD1 matches at 12 bases. This CDR3 has 17 residues. CDR1 is LNHDA and CDR2 is SQIVND in the germline V gene (reference sequence). Losses at the gene ends were 1 base for V and 0 bases for J; bases not matched to a gene: 3. The CDR3 sequence is CASSIVGTGGLNTEAFF. In DNA, the CDR3 is TGTGCCAGTAGTATAGTCGGGACAGGGGGCTTGAACACTGAAGCTTTCTTT.

The chain carries TRBV5-1 and TRBJ1-1; 7 positions match TRBD1. The CDR3 runs to 14 residues. In germline, CDR1 is SGHRS, CDR2 YFSETQ. With V trimmed by 1 base and J by 8 bases, 8 bases remained unmatched. The CDR3 coding sequence is TGCGCCAGCAGCTTGACAGGGGAAGGGCGGGAAGCTTTCTTT. Translated, it gives CASSLTGEGREAFF. The full variable domain, its missing parts supplied by reference TRBV5-1 and TRBJ1-1, is KAGVTQTPRYLIKTRGQQVTLSCSPISGHRSVSWYQQTPGQGLQFLFEYFSETQRNKGNFPGRFSGRQFSNSRSEMNVSTLELGDSALYLCASSLTGEGREAFFGQGTRLTVV.

This chain uses TRBV6-5 with TRBJ1-1; 9 bases are a match to TRBD1. From germline, CDR1 is MNHEY and CDR2 SVGAGI. The CDR3 sequence is 13 residues long. V was pared by 5 bases and J by 11 bases, with 9 bases of the junction left unmatched. In nucleotides, the CDR3 is TGTGCCAGCAGTAACCCTACAGGGGGCGGGGCTTTCTTT. Translation gives CASSNPTGGGAFF.

CDR3 nucleotide sequence: TGTGCCAGCAGCCAAGGGACTTATGGCTACACCTTC. Protein: CASSQGTYGYTF. This chain links TRBV4-2 with TRBJ1-2; D unresolved. CDR1 is LGHNA, CDR2 YNFKEQ, per germline. The CDR3 runs to 12 residues. V was trimmed by 1 base and J by 5 bases, leaving 5 bases between them.

J is TRBJ1-1 and V is TRBV18; a possible D gene is TRBD1 (5 bases). The V and J ends lost 1 base and 1 base respectively, with 10 bases between them. The CDR3 is made up of 15 amino acids. CDR1 is KGHSH, CDR2 LQKENI, per germline. The CDR3: CASSPRTLRNTEAFF. CDR3 coding DNA: TGTGCCAGCTCACCACGGACACTCAGGAACACTGAAGCTTTCTTT.

The J gene is TRBJ2-1, the V gene TRBV7-3; TRBD2 matches at 13 bases. With 3 bases clipped from V and 10 bases from J, the junction kept 6 bases outside the gene matches. The CDR3 is 15 amino acids. CDR1 and CDR2 from the germline V gene are SGHTA and FQGTGA. CDR3 coding DNA: TGTGCCAGCAGCTTTGGACTAGCGGGAGCCCACGAGCAGTTCTTC. Its translation is CASSFGLAGAHEQFF.

The V gene is TRBV15, the J gene TRBJ2-7; the D call may be TRBD1 or TRBD2 (10 bases each). This CDR3 has 24 amino acids. CDR1 is LNHNV and CDR2 is YYDKDF in the germline V gene (reference sequence). V lost 0 bases to trimming and J lost 4 bases, with 40 bases between them. The chain's CDR3 is CATSRDLETGGQSELAGEVYEQYV. Here the CDR3 DNA reads TGTGCCACCAGCAGAGATCTGGAGACAGGGGGCCAATCCGAGCTAGCGGGAGAGGTGTACGAGCAGTACGTC.

The chain is built from TRBV5-6 and TRBJ2-7; 8 bases are a match to TRBD2. The trim removed 4 bases at V and 1 base at J, leaving 7 bases unmatched. The germline gives CDR1 SGHDT, CDR2 YYEEEE. The CDR3 totals 15 residues. The CDR3 region is CASSQRGGRSYEQYF. CDR3 coding DNA: TGTGCCAGCAGCCAACGTGGCGGGAGGTCCTACGAGCAGTACTTC.